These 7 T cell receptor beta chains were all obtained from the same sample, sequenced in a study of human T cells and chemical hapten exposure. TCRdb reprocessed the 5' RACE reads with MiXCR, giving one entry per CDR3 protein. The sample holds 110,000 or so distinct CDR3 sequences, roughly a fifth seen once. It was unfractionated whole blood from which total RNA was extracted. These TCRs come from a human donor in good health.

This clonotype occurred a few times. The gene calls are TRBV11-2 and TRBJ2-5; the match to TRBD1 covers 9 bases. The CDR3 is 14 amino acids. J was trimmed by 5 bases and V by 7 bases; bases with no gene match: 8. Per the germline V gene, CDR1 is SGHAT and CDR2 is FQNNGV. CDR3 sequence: CASKLQGARETQYF. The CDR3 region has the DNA TGTGCCAGCAAGTTACAGGGGGCGAGGGAGACCCAGTACTTC.

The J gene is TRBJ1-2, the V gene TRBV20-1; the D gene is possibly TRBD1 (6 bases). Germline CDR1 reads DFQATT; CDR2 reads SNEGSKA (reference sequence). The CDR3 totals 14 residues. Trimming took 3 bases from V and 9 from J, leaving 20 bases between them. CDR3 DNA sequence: TGCAGTGCTAGTTATGGGGGCGCTGGGTTAAGCTACACCTTC. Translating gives CSASYGGAGLSYTF.

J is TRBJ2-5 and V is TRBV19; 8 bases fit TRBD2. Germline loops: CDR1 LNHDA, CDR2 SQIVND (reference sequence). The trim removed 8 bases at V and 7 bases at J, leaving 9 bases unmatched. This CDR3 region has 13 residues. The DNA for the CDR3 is TGTGCCAGTGCCGGACCCGCGGGAGGGACCCAGTACTTC. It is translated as CASAGPAGGTQYF. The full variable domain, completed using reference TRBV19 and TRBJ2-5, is DGGITQSPKYLFRKEGQNVTLSCEQNLNHDAMYWYRQDPGQGLRLIYYSQIVNDFQKGDIAEGYSVSREKKESFPLTVTSAQKNPTAFYLCASAGPAGGTQYFGPGTRLLVL.

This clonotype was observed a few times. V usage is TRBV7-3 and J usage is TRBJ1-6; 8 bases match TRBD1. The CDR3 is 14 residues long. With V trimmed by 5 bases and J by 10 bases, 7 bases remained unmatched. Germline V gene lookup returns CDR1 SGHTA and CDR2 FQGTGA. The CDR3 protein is CASSAGQVGSPLHF. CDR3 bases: TGTGCCAGCAGCGCGGGACAGGTTGGCTCACCCCTCCACTTT.

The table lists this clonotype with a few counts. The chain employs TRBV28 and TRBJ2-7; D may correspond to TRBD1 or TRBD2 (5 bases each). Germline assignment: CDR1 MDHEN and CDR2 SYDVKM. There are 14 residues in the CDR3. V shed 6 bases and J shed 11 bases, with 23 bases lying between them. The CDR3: CASREWGNRVTKYF. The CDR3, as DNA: TGTGCCAGCAGGGAGTGGGGGAACCGAGTAACGAAGTACTTC. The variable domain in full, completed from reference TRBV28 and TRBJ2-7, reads DVKVTQSSRYLVKRTGEKVFLECVQDMDHENMFWYRQDPGLGLRLIYFSYDVKMKEKGDIPEGYSVSREKKERFSLILESASTNQTSMYLCASREWGNRVTKYFGPGTRLTVT.

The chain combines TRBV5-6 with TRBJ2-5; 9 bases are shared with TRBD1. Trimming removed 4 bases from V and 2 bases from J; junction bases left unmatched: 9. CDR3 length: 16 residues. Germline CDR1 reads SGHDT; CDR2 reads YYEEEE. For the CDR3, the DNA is TGTGCCAGCAGCATCCCCGGCGGGACAGGGCAAGAGACCCAGTACTTC. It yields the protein CASSIPGGTGQETQYF.

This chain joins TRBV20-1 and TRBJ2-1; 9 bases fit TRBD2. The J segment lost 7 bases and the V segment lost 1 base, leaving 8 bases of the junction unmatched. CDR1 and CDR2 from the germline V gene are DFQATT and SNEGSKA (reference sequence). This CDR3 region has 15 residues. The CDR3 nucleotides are TGCAGTGCTAGAGCACAGGGGACTAGCAAGAATGAGCAGTTCTTC. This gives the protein CSARAQGTSKNEQFF.